Listed below are T cell receptor beta chains from one sample, sequenced in a study of T cell repertoires in cytomegalovirus infection. No antigen has been identified for these receptors. TCRdb re-called the reads with MiXCR, one entry per CDR3 protein. This sample has about 110,000 distinct CDR3 sequences; roughly two fifths occur once, and the top ten carry about 74%. The starting material was CD8+ T cells from cultured PBMCs, obtained from culture after CMV antigen stimulation. Receptors were obtained from a human donor in good health (CMV status not recorded). Some clones in this sample may be carry-over from other donors' samples. Both conserved end residues are part of each CDR3. The D gene is left open where the match is weak. The size of a clone is reported for some rows only, either as once, few or many, or as a class for expanded clones.

clone_size	v_call	d_call	j_call	cdr3_nt	cdr3_aa
few	TRBV6-5	-	TRBJ1-1	TGTGCCAGCAGTTACTCGAATTACGACACTGAAGCTTTCTTT	CASSYSNYDTEAFF
-	TRBV12-3/TRBV12-4	-	TRBJ2-1	TGTGCCAGCAGTGGACTAGAGGGGGGATACAATGAGCAGTTCTTC	CASSGLEGGYNEQFF
-	TRBV7-6	TRBD2	TRBJ2-2	TGTGCCAGCAGCTTAAGTCTAGCGGGGGCCGGGGAGCTGTTTTTT	CASSLSLAGAGELFF
-	TRBV19	-	TRBJ2-1	TGTGCCAGTAGACTAGGCCCATCGGAGCAGTTCTTC	CASRLGPSEQFF
many	TRBV7-2	TRBD1	TRBJ2-7	TGTGCCAGCAGCACATCCACAGGGGGCGGGTACGAGCAGTACTTC	CASSTSTGGGYEQYF
-	TRBV29-1	-	TRBJ1-2	TGCAGCGCCTACCCCGTCGAGGATGGCTACACCTTC	CSAYPVEDGYTF
-	TRBV7-6	TRBD2	TRBJ2-7	TGTGCCAGCAGCGCAGGACTAGCGGGGGGTGGCTACGAGCAGTACTTC	CASSAGLAGGGYEQYF
few	TRBV12-3/TRBV12-4	TRBD1	TRBJ1-5	TGTGCCAGCAGTCCCCCAGGACAGGGGAGCCAGCCCCAGCATTTT	CASSPPGQGSQPQHF
many	TRBV6-6	-	TRBJ1-2	TGTGCCAGCAGTTGGGGGCCCGACCGGGGGAAAACGGGTGGCTACACCTTC	CASSWGPDRGKTGGYTF
few	TRBV7-8	-	TRBJ1-4	TGTGCCAGCAGCATTACGGGGGTTCCTCTTGGTGAAAAACTGTTTTTT	CASSITGVPLGEKLFF
few	TRBV6-5	TRBD1	TRBJ1-5	TGTGCCAGCAGTGCAAACAGGGGAAACGAAGATCAGCCCCAGCATTTT	CASSANRGNEDQPQHF
many	TRBV7-2	TRBD2	TRBJ2-1	TGTGCCAGCAGCCCGGGACTAAACTACAATGAGCAGTTCTTC	CASSPGLNYNEQFF
-	TRBV7-2	-	TRBJ2-1	TGTGCCAGCAGTAGGAGGGGCAATGAGCAGTTCTTC	CASSRRGNEQFF
-	TRBV12-3/TRBV12-4	TRBD2	TRBJ2-2	TGTGCCAGCACCTCCCCCCGGGGGGGAAACACCGGGGAGCTGTTTTTT	CASTSPRGGNTGELFF
many	TRBV4-1	TRBD1	TRBJ1-1	TGCGCCAGCAGCCAAACCCAGGGGGCTGAAGCTTTCTTT	CASSQTQGAEAFF
few	TRBV4-1	-	TRBJ2-1	TGCGCCAGCAGCCATTTCGGACCGGAGGACAATGAGCAGTTCTTC	CASSHFGPEDNEQFF
-	TRBV7-2	-	TRBJ1-1	TGTGCCAGCAGCTTAGGGTACTGGGACACTGAAGCTTTCTTT	CASSLGYWDTEAFF
-	TRBV5-6	-	TRBJ1-4	TGTGCCAGCAGCTTTGGCAGACTTAATGAAAAACTGTTTTTT	CASSFGRLNEKLFF
-	TRBV20-1	TRBD2	TRBJ2-3	TGCAGTGCTAATAGCGGGGGCACAGATACGCAGTATTTT	CSANSGGTDTQYF
-	TRBV20-1	TRBD1	TRBJ2-1	TGCAGTGCTAGGGAGGACAGGGGGCGTTATGAGCAGTTCTTC	CSAREDRGRYEQFF
few	TRBV12-3/TRBV12-4	TRBD1	TRBJ2-3	TGTGCCAGCAGTTCCCCCCTGACAGGGCTCTACACAGATACGCAGTATTTT	CASSSPLTGLYTDTQYF
-	TRBV2	-	TRBJ2-5	TGTGCCAGCAGGGCCCGGGACACGGCGAGTAGGGAGACCCAGTACTTC	CASRARDTASRETQYF
-	TRBV6-2/TRBV6-3	-	TRBJ1-2	TGTGCCCAGAGGGGGACCGCTCTAAGGGGCTACACCTTC	CAQRGTALRGYTF
many	TRBV4-1	TRBD1	TRBJ1-6	TGCGCCAGCAGCCCAGACAGGGGTCGCTCACCCCTCCACTTT	CASSPDRGRSPLHF
-	TRBV7-2	TRBD2	TRBJ2-1	TGTGCCAGCAGCCTTACTAGCGGAAGAATGAATGAGCAGTTCTTC	CASSLTSGRMNEQFF
-	TRBV28	-	TRBJ1-6	TGTGCCAGCAGCCTAGGACAGACGGGTTCACCCCTCCACTTT	CASSLGQTGSPLHF
few	TRBV5-6	-	TRBJ1-1	TGTGCCAGCGGCTACCCCGGGACCACTGAAGCTTTCTTT	CASGYPGTTEAFF
few	TRBV28	-	TRBJ2-1	TGTGCCAGCAGCGAGACTCTAAGGGAAAACAATGAGCAGTTCTTC	CASSETLRENNEQFF
-	TRBV5-3	-	TRBJ2-3	TGTGCCAGCAGCCGCTCTTGGGCAGATACGCAGTATTTT	CASSRSWADTQYF
-	TRBV29-1	-	TRBJ2-3	TGCAGCGTTGACTCCTGGAAGTTGACAGATACGCAGTATTTT	CSVDSWKLTDTQYF
few	TRBV7-8	-	TRBJ1-2	TGTGCCAGCAGCTTAGACAGGTCCACAGGCTACACCTTC	CASSLDRSTGYTF
few	TRBV10-3	-	TRBJ2-1	TGTGCCATCCAAGCGGCGGGTGAGCAGTTCTTC	CAIQAAGEQFF
few	TRBV7-4	-	TRBJ1-2	TGTGCCAGCAGCTTAGGGCAAATGGGCTACACCTTC	CASSLGQMGYTF